This T cell receptor (beta chain) was recovered during a study of CD8+ T cells in alopecia areata. Across the whole study: A regimen of oral tofacitinib, 5 to 10 mg twice daily, was given to treated patients. Study-wide results and limits: Sequencing of scalp samples also includes resident alphabeta T cells from normal skin. A great number of expanded lesional clones endured in scalp and blood during tofacitinib. For patients receiving tofacitinib, scalp clonality and expanded CD8+ clones among the top 100 significantly decreased.

cDNA reverse transcribed from extracted RNA served as the sequencing template. Measured with immunoSEQ multiplex PCR; TCRdb has only the in-frame clones, and not every one. The data contain some 180,000 clones, about 48% of them seen just once; the ten biggest clones take up 10% to 13%. In regard to this clone: The antigen remains undetermined.

Documented treatment: oral pan-JAK inhibitor, 5-10 mg twice daily. This receptor was taken from a human donor with alopecia areata. The material was CD8+ T cells sorted from blood, obtained at week 24, from a patient treated with tofacitinib.

The CDR3 spells CAWDSEDNEKLFF. The CDR3 nucleotides read TGTGCCTGGGACAGTGAAGATAATGAAAAACTGTTTTTT. The chain is built from TRBV30 and TRBJ1-4, with D possibly matching TRBD1 (5 bases). This CDR3 has 13 amino acids. Per the germline V gene, CDR1 is GTSNPN and CDR2 is SVGIG (reference sequence). Trimming shortened V by 5 bases and J by 4 bases, and 11 bases separated the two germline ends.